This TCR beta chain stems from a study of T-cell reconstitution after alpha-beta-depleted transplantation in children. Findings and caveats of the study: One year after transplant, T-cell counts and diversity came mostly from newly produced T cells.

This CDR3 is 14 amino acids long. V was clipped by 3 bases and J by 0 bases; unmatched bases: 3. From germline, CDR1 is SGHRS and CDR2 YFSETQ. In its sample, this clonotype was seen many times. What it binds is unknown. As it was prepared, the TCRbeta library received unique molecular identifiers. TCRdb ran MiXCR on the PCR reads and lists one entry per CDR3 protein. The table includes roughly 490,000 distinct CDR3 sequences, about an eighth detected once. The V call is TRBV5-1, the J call TRBJ2-7, with 7 bases fitting TRBD1. The starting material was PBMCs, mostly from graft donor cells, obtained 180 days after TCRalphabeta/CD19-depleted stem cell transplant. This receptor was obtained from a female patient aged 2 to 10 who had a stem cell transplant for aplastic anemia, so the T cells may come from the graft donor. This CDR3 reads CASSSDRASYEQYF. Here the CDR3 DNA reads TGCGCCAGCAGCTCAGACAGGGCCTCCTACGAGCAGTACTTC.